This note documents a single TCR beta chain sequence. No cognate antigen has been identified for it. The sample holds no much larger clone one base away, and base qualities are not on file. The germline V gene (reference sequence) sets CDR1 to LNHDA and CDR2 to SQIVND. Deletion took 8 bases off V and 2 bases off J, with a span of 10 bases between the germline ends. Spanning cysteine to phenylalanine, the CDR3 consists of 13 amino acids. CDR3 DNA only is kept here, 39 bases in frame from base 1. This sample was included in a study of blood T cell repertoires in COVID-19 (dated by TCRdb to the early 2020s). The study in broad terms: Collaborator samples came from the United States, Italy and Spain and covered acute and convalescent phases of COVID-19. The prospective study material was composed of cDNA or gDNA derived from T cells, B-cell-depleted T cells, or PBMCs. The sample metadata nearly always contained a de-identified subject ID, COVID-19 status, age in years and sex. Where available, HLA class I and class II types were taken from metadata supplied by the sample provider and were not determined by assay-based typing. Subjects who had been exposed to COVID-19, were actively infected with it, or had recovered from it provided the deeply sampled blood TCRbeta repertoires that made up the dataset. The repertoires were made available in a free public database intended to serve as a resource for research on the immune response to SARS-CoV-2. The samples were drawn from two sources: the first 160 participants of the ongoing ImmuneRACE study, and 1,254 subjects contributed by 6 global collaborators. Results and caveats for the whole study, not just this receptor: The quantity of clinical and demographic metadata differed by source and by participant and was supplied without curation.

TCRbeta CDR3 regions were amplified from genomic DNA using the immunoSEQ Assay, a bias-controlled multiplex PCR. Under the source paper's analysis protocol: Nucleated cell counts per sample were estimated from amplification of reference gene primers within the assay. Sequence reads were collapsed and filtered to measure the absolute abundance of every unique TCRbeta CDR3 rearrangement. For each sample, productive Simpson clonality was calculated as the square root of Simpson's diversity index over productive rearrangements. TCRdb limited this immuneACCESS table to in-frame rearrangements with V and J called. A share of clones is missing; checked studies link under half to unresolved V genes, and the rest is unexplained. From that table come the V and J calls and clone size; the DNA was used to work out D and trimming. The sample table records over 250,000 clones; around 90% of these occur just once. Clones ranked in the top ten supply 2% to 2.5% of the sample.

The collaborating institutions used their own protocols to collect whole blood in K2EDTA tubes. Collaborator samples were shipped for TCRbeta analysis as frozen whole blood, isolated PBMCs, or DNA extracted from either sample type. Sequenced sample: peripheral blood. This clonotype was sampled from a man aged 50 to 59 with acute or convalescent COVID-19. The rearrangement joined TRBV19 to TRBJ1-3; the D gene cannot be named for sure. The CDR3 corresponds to CASVAFTGNTIYF. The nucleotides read TGTGCCAGTGTGGCCTTCACTGGAAACACCATATATTTT.